This T cell receptor beta chain was identified in a study of cytotoxic CD8 clonotypes in ibrutinib-treated CLL. V was clipped by 0 bases and J by 6 bases, with 10 bases between them. The CDR3 runs 15 residues. Germline V lookup: CDR1 SGHNT, CDR2 YYREEE (reference sequence). Depth targeted 1 in 200,000 to 1 in 1 million T cells, averaging 10x coverage per clonotype. Generated by immunoSEQ multiplex PCR, the TCRdb table keeps only in-frame clones and is missing some. Among about 26,000 clones listed, almost 85% were seen once. The specimen was PBMCs, collected after 24 months of ibrutinib treatment. The TCR was taken from a human donor with chronic lymphocytic leukemia. The chain links TRBV5-4 to TRBJ1-6; unclear D gene. For the CDR3, the DNA is TGTGCCAGCAGCTTGGCATCTCTGGTTAATTCACCCCTCCACTTT. It yields the protein CASSLASLVNSPLHF.